This T cell receptor (beta chain) was captured in a study of blood T cell repertoires in COVID-19. For the study at large: Nucleic acid was either cDNA or gDNA, and it came from T cells, B-cell-depleted T cells, or PBMCs.

The table came from immunoSEQ multiplex PCR; TCRdb's copy has only in-frame clones and leaves some out. In the table there are tens of thousands of clones, 85% of which are singletons. In this sample, this clone turned up once. The V gene's germline CDR1 is SEHNR and CDR2 FQNEAQ (reference sequence). With 5 bases removed from V and 1 base from J, the gap between germline ends came to 12 bases. CDR3 length: 15 residues. The receptor's source is a man in his sixties with COVID-19, enrolled during active disease. V and J are TRBV7-9 and TRBJ1-3; no clear D gene. The sequenced sample consisted of peripheral blood. In nucleotides, the CDR3 is TGTGCCAGCAGCCCCAGGAGGCGGTCTGGAAACACCATATATTTT. The encoded protein is CASSPRRRSGNTIYF.